This TCR beta chain comes out of a study of CD8+ T cells in alopecia areata. Germline V gene sequence: CDR1 SQVTM, CDR2 ANQGSEA. The V end was cut by 0 bases, the J end by 6 bases, with 17 bases between. The length of the CDR3 is 15 residues. As the sequencing template, cDNA was produced by extracting RNA and reverse transcribing it. Clones were sequenced by immunoSEQ multiplex PCR, and TCRdb holds only the in-frame ones, with some missing. The profile shows roughly 130,000 clones, 45% to 60% of them singletons. The source material was CD4+ T cells sorted from blood, sampled at week 0. This rearrangement joins TRBV29-1 to TRBJ1-2, with unresolved D. This sequence originates from a human donor with alopecia areata. The CDR3 sequence: CSVEEDRAPNHGYTF. CDR3 coding DNA: TGCAGCGTTGAAGAGGATCGAGCCCCGAACCATGGCTACACCTTC.